These 19 T cell receptor beta chains were all obtained from the same sample, sequenced in a study of Graves' ophthalmopathy and Graves' hyperthyroidism. Amplifying from RNA transcripts, the study obtained TCR beta CDR3 regions. Scientists carried out first-round RT-PCR using HTBI primers and then a second-round multiplex PCR. TCRdb redid the calling of the multiplex PCR reads with MiXCR, one entry per CDR3 protein. The profile shows 560,000 or so distinct CDR3 sequences, approximately 35% of them singletons. What was sequenced was peripheral blood or thyroid tissue (not recorded which). The receptors stem from an adult man with Graves' hyperthyroidism.

With regard to this clonotype: A clone one base away is much larger, so this may be a read error. The chain is built from TRBV4-1 and TRBJ1-4; maybe TRBD1 (5 bases). CDR3 length: 12 residues. The germline gives CDR1 MGHRA, CDR2 YSYEKL. CDR3 nucleotides: TGCGCCGGCAGCCAAGATGGGGGAAAACTGTTTTTT. Amino acids: CAGSQDGGKLFF.

This clonotype was seen a single time. A read error is possible here, since a much larger clone lies one base away. The chain carries TRBV12-3 or TRBV12-4 and TRBJ2-2, with D tentatively TRBD1 (7 bases). The CDR3 loop spans 16 amino acids. CDR3 bases: TGTGCCAGCAGTTTAGGTCAGGGGGTCGTAACCGGGGGGCTGTTTTTT. The encoded protein is CASSLGQGVVTGGLFF.

The J gene is TRBJ2-7, the V gene TRBV20-1; 9 nucleotides align to TRBD1. The ends lost 7 bases at V and 7 bases at J; junction bases unmatched: 11. The CDR3 extends over 13 amino acids. Per the germline V gene, CDR1 is DFQATT and CDR2 is SNEGSKA (reference sequence). The CDR3 nucleotides are TGCAGTGGCGCCGGGACAGGGACCGCTGAGCAGTACTTC. Amino acid sequence: CSGAGTGTAEQYF.

As to this clonotype: It is likely a read error, because the conserved phenylalanine at the end of the CDR3 is missing. The limits of the CDR3 on the DNA are not certain, so only TCRdb's listed CDR3 is given. The chain is built from TRBV20-1 and TRBJ2-5; the table's D call, TRBD2, was not checked against the DNA. The CDR3 contains 12 residues when both ends are counted. The V gene's germline CDR1 is DFQATT and CDR2 SNEGSKA (reference sequence). The CDR3 sequence is CSARDQGPAFDG.

In its sample, this clonotype was seen many times. The chain joins TRBV20-1 to TRBJ1-4; possible D gene TRBD1, 5 bases. The CDR3 has 14 amino acids. The germline V gene has CDR1 DFQATT and CDR2 SNEGSKA (reference sequence). Trimming took 0 bases from V and 8 from J, leaving 13 bases between them. The CDR3 loop reads CSARERGGGEKLFF. CDR3 coding DNA: TGCAGTGCTAGAGAAAGGGGAGGAGGCGAAAAACTGTTTTTT.

The chain has TRBV6-5 and TRBJ1-5; TRBD1 agrees at 10 bases. The CDR3 is made up of 14 amino acids. Germline V CDR1 and CDR2: MNHEY, SVGAGI. The trim removed 5 bases at V and 5 bases at J, leaving 3 bases unmatched. The chain's CDR3 is CASSGDRGHQPQHF. CDR3 in DNA: TGTGCCAGCAGTGGAGACAGGGGGCATCAGCCCCAGCATTTT.

This clonotype was seen a few times. This sequence joins TRBV2 and TRBJ2-1, with 11 bases lining up with TRBD2. Looked up from germline, CDR1 is SNHLY and CDR2 is FYNNEI. The CDR3 length is 16 residues. V trimming: 6 bases; J trimming: 4 bases; junction bases outside the gene matches: 8. The CDR3 bases are TGTGCCAGCAGCCTCTCCTGGACTAGCGGGTACAATGAGCAGTTCTTC. It codes for CASSLSWTSGYNEQFF.

In this sample, this clonotype turned up many times. CDR3 sequence: CASMGGLGTEAFF. In DNA form, the CDR3 reads TGTGCCAGCATGGGGGGGCTGGGCACTGAAGCTTTCTTT. The rearrangement links TRBV7-6 to TRBJ1-1, with D maybe TRBD1 (6 bases). The germline gives CDR1 SGHVS, CDR2 FNYEAQ. The CDR3 runs 13 residues. Deletions cut 7 bases from V and 4 bases from J, with 13 bases between.

The chain recombines TRBV20-1 with TRBJ2-7; D assignment may be TRBD1 or TRBD2 (5 bases each). Germline V gives CDR1 DFQATT, CDR2 SNEGSKA (reference sequence). Trimming removed 1 base from V and 7 bases from J, with 11 bases in between. This CDR3 contains 12 residues. This CDR3 reads CSARGGRAEQYF. CDR3 bases: TGCAGTGCTAGAGGGGGACGAGCGGAGCAGTACTTC.

This clonotype was counted many times. The chain couples TRBV2 to TRBJ2-7; 8 bases agree with TRBD2. Trimming took 6 bases from V and 2 from J; bases not matched to a gene: 9. Looked up from germline, CDR1 is SNHLY and CDR2 is FYNNEI. The CDR3 has 15 amino acids. CDR3 sequence: CASRGTSGPTYEQYF. CDR3 in DNA: TGTGCCAGCAGGGGTACTAGCGGACCGACCTACGAGCAGTACTTC.

This clonotype was seen only once. The CDR3 is CASKGTDQETQYF. CDR3 in DNA: TGTGCCAGCAAAGGGACAGATCAAGAGACCCAGTACTTC. The genes are TRBV2 and TRBJ2-5; 7 bases are a match to TRBD1. This CDR3 spans 13 amino acids. J gave up 2 bases and V 7 bases, and 4 bases lay outside the gene matches. Germline-derived CDR1 and CDR2 are SNHLY and FYNNEI.

Regarding this clonotype: One end of the junction varies from germline; a read error may be responsible. The rearrangement links TRBV25-1 to TRBJ2-7; no firm D call. Germline CDR1 is MGHDK and CDR2 is SYGVNS. CDR3 length: 13 residues. The CDR3 here is CANSEGSTPEQSF. The CDR3 DNA is TGTGCCAACAGTGAAGGGTCGACCCCCGAGCAGTCCTTC.

The genes are TRBV7-9 and TRBJ2-7; 8 bases are a match to TRBD2. The J call may not be correct, given that the DNA end is closer to TRBJ2-1. The CDR3 is made up of 17 amino acids. CDR1 is SEHNR, CDR2 FQNEAQ, per germline (reference sequence). The DNA of the CDR3 is TGTGCCAGCAGCCTCCCTTCCCGGGGGGGAGGTGGTGATGAGCAGTTCTTC. It specifies CASSLPSRGGGGDEQFF.

The count of this clonotype is one. CDR3 amino acids: CASSPRGASQETQYF. The CDR3 region has the DNA TGTGCCAGCAGCCCCCGGGGAGCATCTCAAGAGACCCAGTACTTC. The V gene is TRBV7-8, the J gene TRBJ2-5; maybe TRBD2 (5 bases). This CDR3 contains 15 residues. Trimming stripped 5 bases from V and 2 bases from J, with 15 bases between. Germline V gene sequence: CDR1 SGHVS, CDR2 FQNEAQ.

This clonotype was found many times. The chain uses TRBV7-2 and TRBJ2-5; no reliable D call. This CDR3 spans 14 amino acids. The germline V gene encodes CDR1 SGHTA and CDR2 FQGNSA. Trimming removed 5 bases at V and 4 bases at J, with 14 bases between. In nucleotides, the CDR3 is TGTGCCAGCAGCCCGTCAGCCATCCGAGAGACCCAGTACTTC. Residues: CASSPSAIRETQYF.

This clonotype has more than one count but fewer than ten. This chain uses TRBV10-3 with TRBJ2-7; TRBD2 matches 8 bases. The CDR3 sequence is 14 residues long. After removal of 6 bases from V and 6 bases from J, the junction contained 10 bases not matched to a gene. Germline values: CDR1 ENHRY, CDR2 SYGVKD. The CDR3 is CAIRAGGGGAEQYF. The CDR3 DNA sequence: TGTGCCATCAGGGCGGGAGGAGGCGGTGCCGAGCAGTACTTC.

The sample holds many counts of this clonotype. This chain joins TRBV6-5 and TRBJ1-1; a weak D match, TRBD1 (6 bases). V lost 2 bases to trimming and J lost 10 bases, with 8 bases between them. The CDR3 is 11 residues long. The germline CDR1 and CDR2 sequences are MNHEY and SVGAGI. This chain's CDR3 is CASSYRGGAFF. The CDR3, as DNA: TGTGCCAGCAGTTACAGGGGGGGAGCTTTCTTT.

V usage is TRBV28 and J usage is TRBJ1-4, with 7 bases identical to TRBD1. This CDR3 is built from 13 residues. After removal of 8 bases from V and 2 bases from J, the junction contained 2 bases not matched to a gene. Germline CDR1 MDHEN, CDR2 SYDVKM. The CDR3 loop reads CASGGQTNEKLFF. CDR3 sequence (DNA): TGTGCCAGCGGGGGACAGACTAATGAAAAACTGTTTTTT.

This clonotype was found many times. The CDR3 DNA is TGTGCCAGCAGCTTATTTCTCGGGCAGTCCTCTGGAAACACCATATATTTT. Amino acids: CASSLFLGQSSGNTIYF. V gene TRBV7-9 combines with J gene TRBJ1-3; unclear D gene. CDR1 SEHNR and CDR2 FQNEAQ come from the germline V gene (reference sequence). This CDR3 spans 17 amino acids. The germline V and J ends were trimmed by 2 bases and 0 bases, with 14 bases remaining between them.